Listed below are T cell receptor beta chains from one sample, sequenced in a study of cytomegalovirus exposure and HLA in healthy donors. Using immunoSEQ multiplex PCR, the repertoire was profiled, and TCRdb retains in-frame clones only, with some absent. This sample has under 200,000 clones, with over 70% found just once. The sequenced sample consisted of PBMCs. The receptors originated from a man aged 35 to 55 in good health and CMV-seronegative. The CDR3 runs from the conserved cysteine through the conserved F or W. Each record gives: clone size, V gene, D gene, J gene, CDR3 protein, CDR3 DNA. A D gene is named only where the DNA matches it firmly. Clone size is shown for a subset of rows, as once, few, many or a class of expanded clone.

once	TRBV2	TRBD1	TRBJ1-2	CASSEGVDRVAYGYTF	TGTGCCAGCAGTGAAGGGGTCGACAGGGTGGCCTATGGCTACACCTTC
-	TRBV7-9	TRBD1	TRBJ2-5	CASSLDLWDRDQETQYF	TGTGCCAGCAGCTTAGATTTGTGGGACAGGGATCAAGAGACCCAGTACTTC
-	TRBV6-1	TRBD1	TRBJ1-2	CASSPVDRDGNTF	TGTGCCAGCAGCCCCGTGGACAGGGATGGGAACACCTTC
-	TRBV5-5	TRBD1	TRBJ1-1	CASSTRDRGLGEAFF	TGTGCCAGCAGCACCCGGGACAGGGGGCTAGGGGAAGCTTTCTTT
-	TRBV9	TRBD2	TRBJ2-5	CASSPRSGRAGHQETQYF	TGTGCCAGCAGCCCCCGTAGCGGGAGGGCGGGCCACCAAGAGACCCAGTACTTC
once	TRBV15	TRBD1	TRBJ1-5	CATSRGPTGGRQPQHF	TGTGCCACCAGCAGGGGGCCGACAGGGGGCAGGCAGCCCCAGCATTTT
-	TRBV5-1	TRBD1	TRBJ2-7	CASSLATGGYEQYF	TGCGCCAGCAGCTTGGCGACAGGGGGCTACGAGCAGTACTTC
-	TRBV2	TRBD2	TRBJ2-5	CASSEAWGGETQYF	TGTGCCAGCAGTGAAGCATGGGGGGGGGAGACCCAGTACTTC
-	TRBV18	TRBD1	TRBJ1-1	CASSEGQVKNTEAFF	TGTGCCAGCTCGGAGGGACAGGTAAAGAACACTGAAGCTTTCTTT
-	TRBV13	TRBD1	TRBJ2-3	CASSLVQRGRWTDTQYF	TGTGCCAGCAGCTTAGTGCAGAGGGGGCGGTGGACAGATACGCAGTATTTT
-	TRBV7-2	-	TRBJ1-6	CASSLRGGNSPLHF	TGTGCCAGCAGCCTAAGGGGCGGTAATTCACCCCTCCACTTT
once	TRBV18	-	TRBJ2-3	CASSRAETDTQYF	TGTGCCAGCTCACGAGCGGAAACAGATACGCAGTATTTT
-	TRBV9	-	TRBJ2-1	CASSAPDRHNEQFF	TGTGCCAGCAGCGCCCCCGACAGACACAATGAGCAGTTCTTC
-	TRBV7-8	-	TRBJ1-5	CASSLDQAGSGNQPQHF	TGTGCCAGCAGCTTAGATCAGGCGGGATCTGGTAATCAGCCCCAGCATTTT
-	TRBV10-3	TRBD2	TRBJ2-7	CATGLAGSEQYF	TGTGCCACTGGACTAGCTGGTTCCGAGCAGTACTTC
-	TRBV9	TRBD2	TRBJ2-5	CASSPRLAELEETQYF	TGTGCCAGCAGCCCCAGACTAGCGGAGCTAGAGGAGACCCAGTACTTC
-	TRBV4-3	-	TRBJ2-7	CASSPTWGGGGYEQYF	TGCGCCAGCAGCCCCACCTGGGGGGGAGGGGGCTACGAGCAGTACTTC
-	TRBV6-5	TRBD2	TRBJ2-5	CASRAGTSGSGTQYF	TGTGCCAGCAGAGCCGGGACTAGCGGGAGCGGGACCCAGTACTTC
-	TRBV12-5	-	TRBJ1-1	CASGLTGRGTEAFF	TGTGCTAGTGGTTTGACGGGCCGAGGGACTGAAGCTTTCTTT
-	TRBV6-6	-	TRBJ2-5	CASSGGQGGQEAQYF	TGTGCCAGCAGTGGAGGTCAGGGGGGTCAAGAGGCCCAGTACTTC
few	TRBV19	TRBD1	TRBJ2-1	CASSPRTGVEQFF	TGTGCCAGTAGTCCTAGGACAGGGGTTGAGCAGTTCTTC
-	TRBV7-9	-	TRBJ1-2	CASSLLGLDYGYTF	TGTGCCAGCAGCTTATTAGGACTCGACTATGGCTACACCTTC
-	TRBV11-3	-	TRBJ2-3	CASSLGAATDTQYF	TGTGCCAGCAGCTTAGGGGCAGCCACAGATACGCAGTATTTT
-	TRBV19	-	TRBJ1-4	CASSVRGTNEKLFF	TGTGCCAGTAGTGTCAGGGGAACTAATGAAAAACTGTTTTTT
-	TRBV7-9	-	TRBJ2-5	CASSLTGGQQETQYF	TGTGCCAGCAGCTTAACCGGCGGGCAACAAGAGACCCAGTACTTC
few	TRBV7-2	TRBD2	TRBJ2-7	CASRWTGGSYEQYF	TGTGCCAGCAGATGGACGGGGGGGTCCTACGAGCAGTACTTC
-	TRBV27	TRBD2	TRBJ2-5	CASAPLGGSGRGMETQYF	TGTGCCAGCGCACCCCTCGGGGGTAGCGGGAGAGGAATGGAGACCCAGTACTTC
-	TRBV5-8	TRBD1	TRBJ1-5	CASRDRDNQPQHF	TGTGCCAGCCGGGACAGAGACAATCAGCCCCAGCATTTT
few	TRBV19	-	TRBJ2-3	CASSNQGTDTQYF	TGTGCCAGTAGTAACCAGGGAACAGATACGCAGTATTTT
-	TRBV10-3	TRBD1	TRBJ2-2	CAVWDSLTGELFF	TGTGCCGTGTGGGACAGCCTGACCGGGGAGCTGTTTTTT
-	TRBV2	-	TRBJ2-5	CASRTEQETQYF	TGTGCCAGCAGGACAGAACAAGAGACCCAGTACTTC
-	TRBV18	TRBD2	TRBJ2-1	CASSPGKVAGIMGQFF	TGTGCCAGCTCACCGGGGAAGGTAGCGGGAATAATGGGGCAGTTCTTC
-	TRBV7-8	-	TRBJ2-2	CASSLGPPNTGELFF	TGTGCCAGCAGCCTTGGCCCCCCGAACACCGGGGAGCTGTTTTTT
-	TRBV7-9	TRBD1	TRBJ1-1	CASSPGTGDAFF	TGTGCCAGCAGCCCGGGGACAGGGGACGCTTTCTTT
-	TRBV21-1	-	TRBJ1-1	CASSKEGTGATEAFF	TGTGCCAGCAGCAAAGAGGGGACAGGGGCTACTGAAGCTTTCTTT
-	TRBV29-1	TRBD2	TRBJ2-1	CSTRLAERNEQFF	TGCAGCACGCGGCTAGCGGAGCGTAATGAGCAGTTCTTC
-	TRBV6-5	-	TRBJ2-2	CASSTPNTGELFF	TGTGCCAGCAGTACACCGAACACCGGGGAGCTGTTTTTT
-	TRBV4-3	-	TRBJ1-1	CASSQAPGGDTEAFF	TGCGCCAGCAGCCAAGCTCCGGGGGGGGACACTGAAGCTTTCTTT
-	TRBV30	TRBD2	TRBJ2-1	CAWSGPGTSGRAYYNEQFF	TGTGCCTGGAGTGGACCAGGGACTAGCGGGAGGGCCTACTACAATGAGCAGTTCTTC
-	TRBV6-1	TRBD1	TRBJ1-4	CASSEYGQGYEKLFF	TGTGCCAGCAGTGAATATGGACAGGGGTATGAAAAACTGTTTTTT